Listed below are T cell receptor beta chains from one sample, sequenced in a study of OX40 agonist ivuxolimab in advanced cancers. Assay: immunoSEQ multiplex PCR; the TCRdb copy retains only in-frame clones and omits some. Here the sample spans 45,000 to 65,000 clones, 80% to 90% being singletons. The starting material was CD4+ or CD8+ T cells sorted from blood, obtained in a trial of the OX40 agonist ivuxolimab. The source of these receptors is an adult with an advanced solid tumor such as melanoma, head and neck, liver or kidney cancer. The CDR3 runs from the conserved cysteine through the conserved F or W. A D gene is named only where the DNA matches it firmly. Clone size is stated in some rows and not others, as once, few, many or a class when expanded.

CDR3: CAIFGGGRGNEQFF
DNA: TGTGCCATCTTTGGCGGAGGTAGAGGCAATGAGCAGTTCTTC
J: TRBJ2-1
size: -
V: TRBV10-3
D: -

CDR3: CASSLMTSGWDEQYF
DNA: TGTGCCAGCAGCTTAATGACTAGTGGGTGGGACGAGCAGTACTTC
J: TRBJ2-7
size: -
V: TRBV11-2
D: -

CDR3: CASSPQGSGGGNTIYF
DNA: TGTGCCAGCAGCCCCCAAGGTAGCGGTGGCGGAAACACCATATATTTT
J: TRBJ1-3
size: -
V: TRBV9
D: -

CDR3: CASRFSGLGEQYF
DNA: TGTGCCAGCAGATTCAGCGGGCTCGGGGAGCAGTACTTC
J: TRBJ2-7
size: -
V: TRBV5-8
D: -

CDR3: CASSGSYNSPLHF
DNA: TGTGCCAGTAGTGGTTCCTATAATTCACCCCTCCACTTT
J: TRBJ1-6
size: once
V: TRBV19
D: -

CDR3: CASSSLGQGSHEQYF
DNA: TGTGCCAGCAGTTCCCTGGGTCAGGGTAGCCACGAGCAGTACTTC
J: TRBJ2-7
size: -
V: TRBV6-5
D: -

CDR3: CASRAQLDSNEQYF
DNA: TGTGCCAGCAGAGCCCAACTGGACAGTAACGAGCAGTACTTC
J: TRBJ2-7
size: -
V: TRBV2
D: -

CDR3: CASTPGQGGWNTEAFF
DNA: TGTGCCAGCACCCCCGGACAGGGGGGATGGAACACTGAAGCTTTCTTT
J: TRBJ1-1
size: -
V: TRBV11-2
D: TRBD1

CDR3: CASSPPRGTGEISYGYTF
DNA: TGTGCCAGCTCACCACCGAGAGGGACAGGGGAGATCAGCTATGGCTACACCTTC
J: TRBJ1-2
size: -
V: TRBV18
D: TRBD1

CDR3: CASSESAGGNSPLHF
DNA: TGCGCCAGCAGTGAGTCGGCAGGGGGGAATTCACCCCTCCACTTT
J: TRBJ1-6
size: few
V: TRBV10-1
D: TRBD1

CDR3: CASSVTGTGRGFAEAFF
DNA: TGCGCCAGCAGCGTAACCGGGACAGGGAGGGGATTCGCTGAAGCTTTCTTT
J: TRBJ1-1
size: once
V: TRBV5-1
D: TRBD1